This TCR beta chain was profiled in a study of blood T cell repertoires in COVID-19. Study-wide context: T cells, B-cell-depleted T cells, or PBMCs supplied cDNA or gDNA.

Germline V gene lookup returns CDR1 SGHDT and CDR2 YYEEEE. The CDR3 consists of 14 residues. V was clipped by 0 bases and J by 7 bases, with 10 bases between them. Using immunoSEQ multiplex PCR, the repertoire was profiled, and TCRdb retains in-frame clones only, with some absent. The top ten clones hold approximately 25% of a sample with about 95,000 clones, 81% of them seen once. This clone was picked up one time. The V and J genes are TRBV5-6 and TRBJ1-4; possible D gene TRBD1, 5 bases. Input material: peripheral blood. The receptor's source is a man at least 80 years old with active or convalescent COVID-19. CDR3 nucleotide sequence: TGTGCCAGCAGCTTGGGGACGGGGGGTGAAAAACTGTTTTTT. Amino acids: CASSLGTGGEKLFF.